These T cell receptor beta chains were read from a single sample in a study of graft-versus-host responses after intestinal transplantation. TCRdb's copy holds only in-frame clones and misses some; the assay was immunoSEQ multiplex PCR. This sample yields tens of thousands of clones, of which about 90% are seen a single time; 2.5% belongs to the top ten. No antigen is known for these receptors. The sample consisted of unstimulated CD8+ T cells sorted from spleen or lymph node cells, taken before intestinal transplant. The receptor source for this set is a human donor who received an intestinal transplant. CDR3s include the opening cysteine and the closing phenylalanine or tryptophan. The order of the fields is V gene, D gene, clone size, J gene, CDR3 DNA, CDR3 protein. D genes are given only for firm matches. The size field is filled for only some rows; it gives once, few, many or a size class.

v_gene: TRBV9
d_gene: TRBD1
abundance: NA
j_gene: TRBJ2-3
CDR3nt: TGTGCCAGCAGCCCCCGGACAGGGGAAACAGATACGCAGTATTTT
CDR3aa: CASSPRTGETDTQYF

v_gene: TRBV7-9
d_gene: NA
abundance: NA
j_gene: TRBJ1-6
CDR3nt: TGTGCCAGCAGCTTGCAGACAGAGTCCTCACCCCTCCACTTT
CDR3aa: CASSLQTESSPLHF

v_gene: TRBV27
d_gene: TRBD2
abundance: NA
j_gene: TRBJ2-3
CDR3nt: TGTGCCAGCAGTTCCCCGGGACTAGCGGGGATAATCACGCAGTATTTT
CDR3aa: CASSSPGLAGIITQYF

v_gene: TRBV14
d_gene: NA
abundance: NA
j_gene: TRBJ2-6
CDR3nt: TGTGCCAGCAGCCCGATAGAGGGACGGAAGGGACACAGCAGCTCTGGGGCCAACGTCCTGACTTTC
CDR3aa: CASSPIEGRKGHSSSGANVLTF

v_gene: TRBV5-1
d_gene: TRBD2
abundance: NA
j_gene: TRBJ2-1
CDR3nt: TGCGCCAGCAGCCGTTTTCGGGGGTCAGATCCTAGCGGGAGGGCCTCCCCCTCCTACAATGAGCAGTTCTTC
CDR3aa: CASSRFRGSDPSGRASPSYNEQFF

v_gene: TRBV9
d_gene: TRBD1
abundance: once
j_gene: TRBJ2-1
CDR3nt: TGTGCCAGCAGCGGCGGACAGGGCAAGGGGAGCTCCTACAATGAGCAGTTCTTC
CDR3aa: CASSGGQGKGSSYNEQFF

v_gene: TRBV5-6
d_gene: NA
abundance: NA
j_gene: TRBJ1-4
CDR3nt: TGTGCCAGCAGCGCTCCGGGGGGGTCTAATGAAAAACTGTTTTTT
CDR3aa: CASSAPGGSNEKLFF

v_gene: TRBV7-8
d_gene: TRBD2
abundance: NA
j_gene: TRBJ2-7
CDR3nt: TGTGCCAGCAGCATGGAGGCGGGGGGTTGGTACGAGCAGTACTTC
CDR3aa: CASSMEAGGWYEQYF

v_gene: TRBV6-1
d_gene: NA
abundance: NA
j_gene: TRBJ1-1
CDR3nt: TGTGCCGTACTCCGGGCGGGGACTGAAGCTTTCTTT
CDR3aa: CAVLRAGTEAFF

v_gene: TRBV6-6
d_gene: NA
abundance: NA
j_gene: TRBJ1-4
CDR3nt: TGTGCCAGCAGTTTTCTTTTAGGAAGAGGTGAAAAACTGTTTTTT
CDR3aa: CASSFLLGRGEKLFF

v_gene: TRBV6-5
d_gene: NA
abundance: NA
j_gene: TRBJ2-7
CDR3nt: TGTGCCAGCAGTTACGGTGGCCCAAGCGACGGGCAGTACTTC
CDR3aa: CASSYGGPSDGQYF

v_gene: TRBV4-1
d_gene: NA
abundance: NA
j_gene: TRBJ1-1
CDR3nt: TGCGCCAGCAGCCAAGTTTTCCAGGGGCCCACTGAAGCTTTCTTT
CDR3aa: CASSQVFQGPTEAFF

v_gene: TRBV29-1
d_gene: TRBD1
abundance: NA
j_gene: TRBJ2-7
CDR3nt: TGCAGCGTTGCTTCAGGGGGCGCCTACGAGCAGTACTTC
CDR3aa: CSVASGGAYEQYF

v_gene: TRBV19
d_gene: NA
abundance: NA
j_gene: TRBJ1-1
CDR3nt: TGTGCCAGTAGCTACATTCCGGCGGGCGACACTGAAGCTTTCTTT
CDR3aa: CASSYIPAGDTEAFF

v_gene: TRBV7-9
d_gene: TRBD1
abundance: medium-sized
j_gene: TRBJ2-7
CDR3nt: TGTGCCAGCAGCTTGACAGGGGCCAACTACGAGCAGTACTTC
CDR3aa: CASSLTGANYEQYF

v_gene: TRBV13
d_gene: NA
abundance: NA
j_gene: TRBJ2-2
CDR3nt: TGTGCCAGCAGCTTAGGACACCTCACCGGGGAGCTGTTTTTT
CDR3aa: CASSLGHLTGELFF

v_gene: TRBV6-5
d_gene: NA
abundance: NA
j_gene: TRBJ1-2
CDR3nt: TGTGCCAGCAGTTACCGCAGGGCCGGCTATGGCTACACCTTC
CDR3aa: CASSYRRAGYGYTF

v_gene: TRBV15
d_gene: NA
abundance: NA
j_gene: TRBJ2-1
CDR3nt: TGTGCCACCAGCAGAGGACGAGCGGGTCTTCTCTACAATGAGCAGTTCTTC
CDR3aa: CATSRGRAGLLYNEQFF

v_gene: TRBV29-1
d_gene: TRBD2
abundance: NA
j_gene: TRBJ2-1
CDR3nt: TGCAGCGTTGAAGGACTAGCGGGAGCAGGGGTCGGTGAGCAGTTCTTC
CDR3aa: CSVEGLAGAGVGEQFF

v_gene: TRBV4-2
d_gene: TRBD2
abundance: NA
j_gene: TRBJ2-7
CDR3nt: TGTGCCAGCAGCCAAGATGGGGGGGGCGGGAGGGCCGTTTTCTACGAGCAGTACTTC
CDR3aa: CASSQDGGGGRAVFYEQYF

v_gene: TRBV19
d_gene: NA
abundance: NA
j_gene: TRBJ1-1
CDR3nt: TGTGCCAGTAGTTCGACAGGCTGGAACACTGAAGCTTTCTTT
CDR3aa: CASSSTGWNTEAFF

v_gene: TRBV6-5
d_gene: TRBD2
abundance: once
j_gene: TRBJ2-7
CDR3nt: TGTGCCAGCAGGGAGGGGACTAGCGGGACCTACGAGCAGTACTTC
CDR3aa: CASREGTSGTYEQYF

v_gene: TRBV4-1
d_gene: TRBD1
abundance: NA
j_gene: TRBJ1-5
CDR3nt: TGCGCCAGCAGCCTTATTGGGGGACAGGGGGAGCCCCAGCATTTT
CDR3aa: CASSLIGGQGEPQHF